A selection of T cell receptor beta chains follows, all from one sample in a study of T cells in localized non-small cell lung cancer. Only in-frame clones appear in the TCRdb table, and some are missing; sequencing was by immunoSEQ multiplex PCR. Here the sample spans 4,300 or so clones, 85% to 95% being singletons. The material sequenced was peripheral blood, taken before any cancer treatment. These receptors were obtained from a woman aged 40-70 years with stage I lung adenocarcinoma. The CDR3 runs from the conserved cysteine through the conserved F or W. The order of the fields is clone size, V gene, D gene, J gene, CDR3 DNA, CDR3 protein. The D gene is left open where the match is weak. Size tells how often a clone was seen (once, few, many) or the class of an expanded clone, and some rows leave it out.

>.|TRBV11-2|TRBD1|TRBJ1-2
TGTGCCAGCAGCTGGGGAGGGGGCAGTCTCTATGGCTACACCTTC
CASSWGGGSLYGYTF
>.|TRBV6-1|.|TRBJ1-2
TGTGCCAGCAGCGAAAAACAGGGTGGCTATGGCTACACCTTC
CASSEKQGGYGYTF
>.|TRBV18|.|TRBJ2-3
TGTGCCAGCTCACCATCTGGGAGTATGGCAGATACGCAGTATTTT
CASSPSGSMADTQYF
>.|TRBV27|.|TRBJ2-5
TGTGCCAGCCAATCAGGGAATTCGGGGGGCCGAGAGACCCAGTACTTC
CASQSGNSGGRETQYF
>.|TRBV5-1|.|TRBJ1-1
TGCGCCAGCAGCTTGGTAAGCAGGAAAAACACTGAAGCTTTCTTT
CASSLVSRKNTEAFF
>.|TRBV7-9|.|TRBJ1-3
TGTGCCAGCAGCTTAGTGGTACAATCAGGAGGGGTGTCTGGAAACACCATATATTTT
CASSLVVQSGGVSGNTIYF
>.|TRBV28|TRBD2|TRBJ2-1
TGTGCCAGCAGTCCTCAAGGGACTAGCGGCTACAATGAGCAGTTCTTC
CASSPQGTSGYNEQFF
>.|TRBV10-1|.|TRBJ1-5
TGCGCCAGCAGTGATGGAAGCAATCAGCCCCAGCATTTT
CASSDGSNQPQHF
>.|TRBV14|.|TRBJ1-2
TGTGCCAGCAGCCCGGGGGGGCGGAAGGATGGCTACACCTTC
CASSPGGRKDGYTF
>.|TRBV14|.|TRBJ1-1
TGTGCCAGCAGCCAAGCACCCAGGGGTCTAAACACTGAAGCTTTCTTT
CASSQAPRGLNTEAFF
>.|TRBV6-6|TRBD1|TRBJ1-4
TGTGCCAGCAGTTACATCCAGGGGGCGACTAATGAAAAACTGTTTTTT
CASSYIQGATNEKLFF
>.|TRBV27|.|TRBJ2-7
TGTGCCAGCAGCCAAGGGGCCTACGAGCAGTACTTC
CASSQGAYEQYF
>.|TRBV5-6|.|TRBJ2-2
TGTGCCAGCACCTCTCCTTGGGGGAAGGACACCGGGGAGCTGTTTTTT
CASTSPWGKDTGELFF
>.|TRBV4-1|.|TRBJ2-7
TGCGCCAGCAGCCAAGATCCGGTAAATTCCTACGAGCAGTACTTC
CASSQDPVNSYEQYF
>.|TRBV2|.|TRBJ2-7
TGTGCCAGCAGTGAATCTCGGGGGAGCGAGCAGTACTTC
CASSESRGSEQYF
>.|TRBV6-5|.|TRBJ2-2
TGTGCCAGCAGTTGGAACACCGGGGAGCTGTTTTTT
CASSWNTGELFF
>.|TRBV7-3|.|TRBJ2-1
TGTGCCAGCAGCTTAGGGCTAGACAATGAGCAGTTCTTC
CASSLGLDNEQFF
>.|TRBV6-1|.|TRBJ2-1
TGTGCCAGCAGTTCTGGGCCACGGGGCAATGAGCAGTTCTTC
CASSSGPRGNEQFF
>.|TRBV30|.|TRBJ1-1
TGTGCCTGGAGCCAAATGGTCGCAGAAGCTTTCTTT
CAWSQMVAEAFF
>.|TRBV18|.|TRBJ2-7
TGTGCCAGCTCACCACCCAGCGCGAGAAACGAGCAGTACTTC
CASSPPSARNEQYF
>.|TRBV6-4|TRBD1|TRBJ2-2
TGTGCCAGCAGTGACTCAGGGGGCAGGGCAACCGGGGAGCTGTTTTTT
CASSDSGGRATGELFF
>.|TRBV5-1|.|TRBJ2-5
TGCGCCAGCAGCTTGAAAGGGGAAGAGACCCAGTACTTC
CASSLKGEETQYF
>once|TRBV10-1|.|TRBJ1-1
TGCGCCAGCAGTGAATCGAGTATCACTGAAGCTTTCTTT
CASSESSITEAFF
>.|TRBV10-3|.|TRBJ1-1
TGTGCCATTCAAGGACCCGCCGGAGACACTGAAGCTTTCTTT
CAIQGPAGDTEAFF
>.|TRBV7-8|.|TRBJ2-5
TGTGCCAGCAGCCCCCGTGAGGGGGTCGCAGGGTACAGGGAGACCCAGTACTTC
CASSPREGVAGYRETQYF
>.|TRBV2|.|TRBJ1-2
TGTGCCAGCCGCTCTCGGGGGGATGGCTACACCTTC
CASRSRGDGYTF
>.|TRBV6-5|TRBD2|TRBJ2-1
TGTGCCAGCAGAGCCGGGACTAGCGGGAGAACTCAGTTCTTC
CASRAGTSGRTQFF
>.|TRBV28|.|TRBJ2-5
TGTGCCAGCACCCTGAGGGGATCGGGGGAGACCCAGTACTTC
CASTLRGSGETQYF
>.|TRBV5-1|TRBD1|TRBJ2-1
TGCGCCAGCAGCCCCAGACAGGGCTCCTACAATGAGCAGTTCTTC
CASSPRQGSYNEQFF
>few|TRBV6-4|.|TRBJ2-6
TGTGCCAGCAGTGACAGTATCTCTGGGGCCAACGTCCTGACTTTC
CASSDSISGANVLTF